The source of this T cell receptor beta chain is a study of blood T cell repertoires in COVID-19. Background on the study: Donors in the United States, Italy and Spain gave samples during acute or convalescent COVID-19.

V gave up 1 base and J gave up 5 bases, with 18 bases separating them. Germline values: CDR1 MGHRA, CDR2 YSYEKL. This CDR3 is 16 amino acids long. Original analysis: Reference gene primer amplification gave nucleated cell count estimates. The protocol was immunoSEQ multiplex PCR, while the TCRdb copy is restricted to in-frame clones and leaves out a portion. The V and J calls and clone size are taken from that table; D and trimming were inferred from the DNA. This sample yields 130,000 to 150,000 clones, of which about 80% are seen a single time; 3.5% to 4% belongs to the top ten. The rearrangement joins TRBV4-1 to TRBJ2-7, with D perhaps TRBD1 (5 bases). Sequencing was carried out using peripheral blood. The source is a man in his 70s who had recovered from COVID-19. The CDR3 region is CASSQGQGRKLDEQYF. As DNA, the CDR3 is TGCGCCAGCAGCCAAGGTCAGGGCCGAAAGTTGGACGAGCAGTACTTC.